This T cell receptor (beta chain) derives from a study of cytomegalovirus exposure and HLA in healthy donors (TCRdb year 2017). Regarding the complete study: An earlier analysis of approximately 640 of the donors reported approximately 270 Gb of sequence data and roughly 110 million unique TCR beta sequences from around 200 million T cells. Class I and class II HLA loci were covered by the typing at four-digit resolution. The T cell repertoires of some 670 subjects were profiled by immunosequencing and related to cytomegalovirus serostatus. A later analysis re-examined previously published TCR beta repertoires from 610 or so donors and added high-resolution HLA genotyping to investigate patterns of TCR occurrence. Besides the first cohort of approximately 670 subjects, a separate validation cohort made up of around 120 different subjects was used. Roughly 290 gigabases of sequencing data and 70 million to 95 million unique TCR sequences made up an early release that covered 500 to 650 HLA-typed donors. Typing coverage differed by locus: A, B, C, DRB1 and DQB1 were typed in roughly 620-640 donors, DQA1 in 500 to 550, DPA1 in some 610, and DPB1 in about 450. The genetic ancestry cluster associated with self-reported Caucasian donors included about four fifths of the approximately 430 genotyped donors. The later analysis used no new phenotypic data to find candidate immune exposures, relying instead on TCR beta sequences and their occurrence across donors. The study combined high-throughput TCR immunosequencing, statistical association of individual TCRs with disease status, and machine learning to predict cytomegalovirus infection status. An earlier analysis of 500 to 750 of the donors applied high-throughput TCR beta sequencing to assess whether each TCR beta V gene segment acted as functional or pseudogenic. Roughly 5 DR-DQ haplotypes were handled as single units for association and clustering because linkage in the cohort was strong. On average, 235,054 unique TCR beta nucleotide sequences were sequenced per donor among a few hundred genotyped donors of the cohort, with 15% to 20% of those sequences being non-productive. Donor age, sex, ethnicity and CMV serostatus were compiled alongside the repertoire data. In a later genetic analysis, genome-wide SNP genotypes for about 55% of the 666 donors were used, and that subset was treated as a discovery cohort. The study aimed to test whether cataloging public T cell receptors could reveal signatures of past pathogen exposure. Every repertoire in the discovery cohort had been generated on one and the same sequencing platform. The study at large found these results: In a later analysis, HLA-associated TCR beta chains showed more clonal expansion and lower generation probabilities than non-associated chains that were equally common. A later analysis found that most CMV-associated TCR beta chains appeared HLA-restricted, with HLA associations seemingly driven largely by CMV exposure. The only immune exposure information available for the cohort was CMV serostatus. In a later genetic analysis, fewer N-insertions in productive TCRs were reported among donors in an Asian-associated ancestry cluster than the approximately 710-donor mean. Because HLA typing was unavailable for some donors at each locus, only the typed subset was used in association tests. Cytomegalovirus status was reported to be diagnosed by the classifier with high specificity and sensitivity in both the original and validation cohorts. The study gave a list of 150 to 200 TCR beta chains associated with cytomegalovirus. An association between a missense DCLRE1C variant and V-gene and J-gene trimming of TCR beta chains was found in a later genetic analysis and replicated in an independent cohort. Some IMGT-functional V segments, including TRBV6-2 and TRBV6-3, could not be distinguished by the 87-base-pair reads and were therefore excluded. A later analysis found that TCR association rates varied across HLA loci, with DRB1 alleles showing the most associated TCRs and HLA-C alleles the fewest. Sequencing depth was assumed to be roughly uniform across donors in the presence/absence analyses, though that assumption may not hold. Only TCR beta chains were sequenced in this cohort, and the absence of alpha or paired-chain data limited detectable features. Assigning TCR associations to individual alleles was difficult when HLA alleles, especially DR and DQ, strongly co-occurred. Correlated functional status among segregating V segments might be attributable to linkage disequilibrium, but an unknown experimental factor could not be ruled out. A later analysis associated about 18,000 TCR beta sequences with specific HLA alleles at a false discovery rate of 0.05. Across donors, most TCR sequences were observed very rarely, whereas some public TCRs were present in many individuals. Over 15 rarely observed V segments, including chromosome 9 orphons, were excluded from the earlier analysis of about 610 of the donors because counts were too low. In a later analysis, several top co-occurrence clusters were reported to appear linked to parvovirus B19, influenza, CMV and Epstein-Barr virus. A further reported finding was that TCR beta sequences accurately predicted the HLA-A and HLA-B alleles for most subjects in the first cohort. Broadly in line with IMGT annotations, most TCR beta V segments showed up in productive rearrangements about 90% or about 30% of the time in an earlier analysis of about 500 of the donors. In vitro tests confirmed that a few of the cytomegalovirus-associated TCR beta chains recognize cytomegalovirus antigens. A group of highly shared sequence variants was considered likely to be a technical artifact of the sequencing pipeline. The authors suggested that the approach could potentially be generalized to other disease states and immunological phenotypes.

The cohort consisted of 666 healthy bone marrow donors. At the time of sampling, all cohort members were nominally healthy, though unrecorded immune exposures were likely present. The donor was CMV seropositive and belonged to the group of a few hundred seropositive cohort members. A peripheral blood sample was collected from each donor, and TCR beta sequencing was performed on peripheral blood mononuclear cells. Genomic DNA was extracted from the blood cell samples with the Qiagen DNeasy Blood Extraction Kit. Counted from cysteine to phenylalanine, this CDR3 has 18 amino acids. Only CDR3 DNA is held: 54 bases, read in frame from base 1. From V the trimming removes 8 bases and from J it removes 4 bases, while the gene matches leave 22 bases of the junction unaccounted for. As encoded in the germline V gene, CDR1 is SNHLY while CDR2 is FYNNEI. Library generation was performed with the immunoSEQ multiplex PCR assay. The multiplex PCR relied on a mix of 60 forward primers for TCR Vbeta segments and 13 reverse primers for TCR Jbeta segments. A multiplex PCR assay on genomic DNA amplified the CDR3 region of rearranged TCR beta genes. The amplified TCR beta libraries were sequenced on the Illumina HiSeq System as 87-base-pair reads. Concerning the study's data processing: Across the roughly 640 repertoires, a later analysis counted about 81 million unique TCR beta chains, roughly 11 million of which were shared by at least two donors. Raw reads were error-corrected and collapsed into unique sequences by a nearest-neighbor algorithm in which closely related sequences were merged to remove PCR and sequencing errors. V, D and J gene segments were assigned by aligning CDR3 sequences to IMGT reference sequences. For a sequence to be retained, at least a six-nucleotide match to both a V gene segment and a J gene segment was required. Rearrangements were called productive when the CDR3 lacked stop codons and stayed in frame with V and J; all others were non-productive. CDR3 was defined by IMGT convention, running from the second conserved V-encoded cysteine to the conserved J-encoded phenylalanine. The earlier analysis of around 640 of the donors excluded sequences that lacked an unambiguous match to a single V gene segment. An earlier analysis of a few hundred of the donors called V segments functional above 56.7% productive rearrangements and segregating when the between-donor standard deviation exceeded 5%. A statistical classification framework was built to diagnose cytomegalovirus status from the catalog of TCR beta chain sequences. In a later analysis, V and J genes were assigned by comparing TCR nucleotide sequences against IMGT/GENE-DB human TR gene sequences. In a later analysis, CDR3 sequences and most-parsimonious VDJ recombination scenarios were assigned using the TCRdist pipeline. In a later analysis, each TCR beta chain was defined by its CDR3 amino acid sequence together with its V-gene family, and reads without a unique V-gene family were excluded. In a later analysis, fewer than 650 highly shared, low-generation-probability nucleotide sequences were removed to address suspected cross-contamination and a sequencing artifact. In a later analysis, a clonal expansion index was calculated for each public chain from normalized within-repertoire ranks of inferred template counts. In a later analysis, generation probabilities were computed with a VDJ recombination model fitted to out-of-frame rearrangements, and the resulting probabilities were checked against IGoR. A later analysis scored TCR-TCR, TCR-HLA and TCR-CMV co-occurrence with hypergeometric tests, applying a repertoire-size bias correction to TCR pairs. In a later analysis, false discovery rates were estimated by permuting HLA or CMV assignments 20 times. In a later analysis, co-occurring TCRs were grouped using DBSCAN, and TCRdist sequence similarity was added for clustering within HLA-allele-positive subsets. For co-occurrence clustering, repertoires with fewer than 30,000 or more than 120,000 public chains were excluded, along with several repertoires with anomalous nucleotide sharing. TCRdb retrieved this table from immuneACCESS and kept in-frame rearrangements only. Not all clones are present; in checked studies, unresolved V genes account for under half, and no reason is known for the remainder. That table furnishes V, J and clone size, whereas the DNA furnished D and trimming. The sample profile shows some 120,000 clones; over 8.5% of them were found once. The ten largest account for around 5.8% of the sample.

This clone was seen ten or more times. Its antigen is not yet known. Base quality data are lacking; no much larger clone is found one base away. This TCR was recovered from a middle-aged woman in good health and CMV-seropositive. Sequencing was carried out using PBMCs. Rearrangement joined TRBV2 to TRBJ1-1; TRBD1 matches 7 bases in the middle. The nucleotides are TGTGCCAGCGGGAGCGGGCAGGGGGAAGATTCGTCCGCCACTGAAGCTTTCTTT. This gives the protein CASGSGQGEDSSATEAFF.